The clone carrying this T cell receptor (beta chain) was observed many times. What it binds is unknown. This entry is derived from a study of naive and memory T cell subsets. Study findings and constraints: TCR transcript changes with activation or differentiation may affect this RNA method.

For blood and skin samples, reverse transcription used TCR alpha and beta constant primers. The SP2 primer and nested alpha and beta constant region primers amplified ligated cDNA in four rounds. TCRdb re-analysed the 5' RACE reads in MiXCR, keeping a single row per CDR3 protein. This table holds under 25,000 distinct CDR3 sequences, approximately 3.9% found once. The CDR3 runs to 13 residues. Germline V gene sequence: CDR1 MNHEY, CDR2 SVGAGI. Trimming cost V 3 bases and J 9 bases, with 12 bases left between them. Adult healthy volunteers gave 2.5 ml peripheral blood for whole-blood RNA. The library had UMIs added by 3' ligation of an oligonucleotide to TCR cDNA. Unsorted total RNA, roughly 1 to 1000 ng, was DNase treated before reverse transcription.

This TCR was sampled from a male donor in good health. This chain connects TRBV6-5 to TRBJ2-1; perhaps TRBD1 as D (6 bases). CDR3 nucleotide sequence: TGTGCCAGCAGTTATACAGGGCGAACTGAGCAGTTCTTC. It yields the protein CASSYTGRTEQFF.